This TCR beta chain comes out of a study of cytomegalovirus exposure and HLA in healthy donors. Germline loops: CDR1 SQVTM, CDR2 ANQGSEA. The V segment lost 3 bases and the J segment 0 bases; nucleotides outside the gene matches: 10. The CDR3 contains 17 residues. 13 Jbeta primers and 60 Vbeta primers were used for the PCR. The assay was immunoSEQ multiplex PCR, and TCRdb's table has in-frame clones only and misses some. The data hold approximately 270,000 clones, with over 70% observed a single time. General observations from the study: Sequencing likely generated an artifact that appeared as a cluster of highly shared sequence variants.

On this clone: The antigen is unknown.

The sequenced material came from PBMCs. The clonotype was recovered from a girl aged 2-10 years in good health and CMV-seronegative. The chain has TRBV29-1 and TRBJ2-1; TRBD1 aligns across 8 bases. Written as DNA, the CDR3 is TGCAGCGTTGACAGGGGGCAAAGGACGGGCTCCTACAATGAGCAGTTCTTC. Its protein is CSVDRGQRTGSYNEQFF.